The 21 T cell receptor beta chains below come from one sample, sequenced in a study of patients and donors after allogeneic stem cell transplantation. TCRdb passed the RT-PCR reads through MiXCR, listing each CDR3 protein once. The sample records some 200,000 distinct CDR3 sequences, 40% to 45% being singletons. Sequencing input: blood, either unsorted or a sorted T cell fraction (not recorded which). The source is a human donor who was either an allogeneic HSCT recipient or a stem cell or donor lymphocyte infusion donor (not recorded which). It is not recorded whose cells these are; they may come from a transplant donor.

This chain uses TRBV9 with TRBJ2-7; the D is unclear. V was pared by 0 bases and J by 3 bases, with 10 bases between. This CDR3 is built from 14 residues. CDR1 SGDLS and CDR2 YYNGEE come from the germline V gene. The CDR3 is CASSVALVGYEQYF. In DNA, the CDR3 is TGTGCCAGCAGCGTAGCCCTAGTGGGCTACGAGCAGTACTTC. Using reference TRBV9 and TRBJ2-7 for the parts outside the CDR3, the full variable domain is DSGVTQTPKHLITATGQRVTLRCSPRSGDLSVYWYQQSLDQGLQFLIQYYNGEERAKGNILERFSAQQFPDLHSELNLSSLELGDSALYFCASSVALVGYEQYFGPGTRLTVT.

The V gene is TRBV4-3, the J gene TRBJ2-1; D may be TRBD1 (6 bases). CDR1 and CDR2 from the germline V gene are LGHNA and YSLEER. CDR3 length equals 15 residues. V lost 0 bases, J lost 3 bases, and 9 bases lay in between. Here the CDR3 DNA reads TGCGCCAGCAGCCAAGACCTGGACAGCTACAATGAGCAGTTCTTC. Translation: CASSQDLDSYNEQFF.

The CDR3 DNA reads as TGTGCCAGCAGCGTAGAAGAGGGTAACTATGGCTACACCTTC. This encodes CASSVEEGNYGYTF. The chain couples TRBV9 to TRBJ1-2, with unresolved D. Trimming shortened V by 0 bases and J by 1 base, and 7 bases separated the two germline ends. This CDR3 region has 14 residues. Germline V CDR1 and CDR2: SGDLS, YYNGEE.

This rearrangement joins TRBV19 to TRBJ1-1; possibly TRBD1 for D (5 bases). The germline V and J ends were trimmed by 11 bases and 5 bases, with 18 bases remaining between them. The germline gives CDR1 LNHDA, CDR2 SQIVND (reference sequence). The CDR3 loop spans 13 amino acids. The CDR3, as DNA: TGTGCCGGTACCCCGGCAGGGCGGACTGAAGCTTTCTTT. It codes for CAGTPAGRTEAFF.

The gene calls are TRBV9 and TRBJ1-6; 7 bases are shared with TRBD1. J gave up 3 bases and V 6 bases, and 6 bases lay outside the gene matches. CDR3 size: 15 residues. The V gene's germline CDR1 is SGDLS and CDR2 YYNGEE. The DNA of the CDR3 is TGTGCCAGCACAGAGGGGGCAGGCTATAATTCACCCCTCCACTTT. Amino acids: CASTEGAGYNSPLHF. The whole variable domain, remainder taken from reference TRBV9 and TRBJ1-6, is DSGVTQTPKHLITATGQRVTLRCSPRSGDLSVYWYQQSLDQGLQFLIQYYNGEERAKGNILERFSAQQFPDLHSELNLSSLELGDSALYFCASTEGAGYNSPLHFGNGTRLTVT.

Worth noting for this clonotype: An end of the junction does not agree with germline; a read error may underlie this. The genes are TRBV6-5 and TRBJ2-7; 9 positions match TRBD2. The CDR3 contains 14 residues. Germline values: CDR1 MNHEY, CDR2 SVGAGI. CDR3 DNA sequence: TGCTCCCACAAGGCGGGAGCGGGAGGATACGAGCAGTACTTC. It encodes CSHKAGAGGYEQYF.

Only a few counts were recorded for this clonotype. The chain recombines TRBV6-1 with TRBJ1-1; D uncertain. CDR1 is MNHNS, CDR2 SASEGT, per germline. This CDR3 is built from 10 residues. Trimming cost V 6 bases and J 3 bases, with 2 bases left between them. The CDR3 sequence is CASRDTEAFF. Written as DNA, the CDR3 is TGTGCCAGCAGGGACACTGAAGCTTTCTTT.

The CDR3: CSVERGGYEQYF. As DNA, the CDR3 is TGCAGCGTTGAGCGGGGGGGCTACGAGCAGTACTTC. V gene TRBV29-1 combines with J gene TRBJ2-7; TRBD2 matches at 9 bases. V shed 3 bases and J 3 bases; nucleotides not matched to a gene: 0. The germline V gene has CDR1 SQVTM and CDR2 ANQGSEA. The CDR3 covers 12 residues.

Only a few counts were recorded for this clonotype. The chain uses TRBV6-2 or TRBV6-3 and TRBJ1-1; possible D gene TRBD1, 5 bases. Trimming removed 0 bases from V and 2 bases from J, with 22 bases in between. The CDR3 is 19 amino acids. CDR1 and CDR2 (germline): MNHEY, SVGEGT. The CDR3 DNA sequence: TGTGCCAGCAGTTACTCGATGGTAGTCATGGACATCAACAACACTGAAGCTTTCTTT. This sequence encodes CASSYSMVVMDINNTEAFF.

This chain connects TRBV19 to TRBJ2-3; no firm D call. Germline V gene sequence: CDR1 LNHDA, CDR2 SQIVND (reference sequence). Between the trimmed V and J ends, which lost 6 bases and 10 bases, there was a span of 17 bases. This CDR3 contains 13 residues. The chain's CDR3 is CASSLYQDGSQYF. DNA for the CDR3: TGTGCCAGTAGCCTATACCAAGACGGGTCGCAGTATTTT.

The V and J genes are TRBV2 and TRBJ2-3; tentatively, D is TRBD2 (6 bases). This CDR3 region has 16 residues. Germline V gene lookup returns CDR1 SNHLY and CDR2 FYNNEI. V was clipped by 1 base and J by 0 bases, with 11 bases between them. CDR3 sequence: CASSEGDSGSTDTQYF. CDR3 DNA: TGTGCCAGCAGTGAAGGTGATAGCGGAAGCACAGATACGCAGTATTTT.

This chain joins TRBV4-3 and TRBJ2-1, with 13 bases that match TRBD2. The germline CDR1 and CDR2 sequences are LGHNA and YSLEER. V shed 0 bases, J shed 10 bases, and the junction held 9 bases outside the gene matches. The CDR3 sequence is 17 residues long. The CDR3 reads CASSQDRGTSGIQEQFF. CDR3 DNA sequence: TGCGCCAGCAGCCAAGATAGGGGGACTAGCGGGATTCAAGAGCAGTTCTTC.

This clonotype was counted once. The V and J genes are TRBV28 and TRBJ2-1; possibly TRBD1 for D (5 bases). CDR1 is MDHEN and CDR2 is SYDVKM in the germline V gene. There are 15 residues in the CDR3. The V gene lost 8 bases and the J gene lost 7 bases, with 21 bases spanning the gap. The CDR3 sequence is CASGRQRKDWNEQFF. For the CDR3, the DNA is TGTGCCAGCGGCCGACAGAGAAAGGATTGGAATGAGCAGTTCTTC.

This clonotype was detected a few times. The V and J genes are TRBV6-6 and TRBJ1-6, with 7 bases that match TRBD1. Germline V lookup: CDR1 MNHNY, CDR2 SVGAGI (reference sequence). The CDR3 extends over 15 amino acids. The J segment lost 7 bases and the V segment lost 6 bases, leaving 9 bases of the junction unmatched. The CDR3 sequence is CASRPNTGENSPLHF. CDR3 DNA: TGTGCCAGCAGACCTAATACAGGGGAGAATTCACCCCTCCACTTT.

V and J are TRBV21-1 and TRBJ2-7; the table gives TRBD1 as D, unverified against the DNA. TRBV21-1 is shown as a pseudogene. The CDR3 totals 15 residues. CDR3 nucleotide sequence: TGTGCCAGCAGCAAACCCCGGTGGGTGTATTACGAGCAGTACTTC. It is translated as CASSKPRWVYYEQYF.

This chain links TRBV6-5 with TRBJ2-3, with D possibly TRBD1 on 5 matching bases. The V end was cut by 2 bases, the J end by 4 bases, with 7 bases between. CDR3 length equals 13 residues. The germline CDR1 and CDR2 sequences are MNHEY and SVGAGI. In DNA form, the CDR3 reads TGTGCCAGCAGTTACACAGGACCAGATACGCAGTATTTT. It codes for CASSYTGPDTQYF.

The chain couples TRBV4-3 to TRBJ1-2; no reliable D call. V was pared by 0 bases and J by 7 bases, with 12 bases between. The CDR3 covers 14 residues. Looked up from germline, CDR1 is LGHNA and CDR2 is YSLEER. Written as DNA, the CDR3 is TGCGCCAGCAGCCAAGAACAACCCGCAAGTGGCTACACCTTC. Its translation is CASSQEQPASGYTF.

The chain combines TRBV29-1 with TRBJ2-3; 16 bases agree with TRBD2. V lost 6 bases, J lost 5 bases, and 2 bases stayed unmatched. The CDR3 spans 14 residues. Germline V gives CDR1 SQVTM, CDR2 ANQGSEA. CDR3 in amino acids: CSVGTSGRGDTQYF. CDR3 nucleotides: TGCAGCGTAGGGACTAGCGGGAGGGGAGATACGCAGTATTTT.

This clonotype was counted once. This chain joins TRBV28 and TRBJ2-2, with D uncertain. The CDR3 contains 13 residues. Germline lookup yields CDR1 MDHEN and CDR2 SYDVKM. V was cut by 6 bases and J by 4 bases, with 9 bases left in between. CDR3 in amino acids: CASSPRSTGELFF. In nucleotides, the CDR3 is TGTGCCAGCAGCCCCAGGAGCACCGGGGAGCTGTTTTTT.

This rearrangement joins TRBV6-5 to TRBJ1-1; perhaps TRBD1 as D (6 bases). From germline, CDR1 is MNHEY and CDR2 SVGAGI. The CDR3 is 16 amino acids. V lost 8 bases and J 0 bases, leaving 19 bases between the germline ends. The DNA of the CDR3 is TGTGCCAGCCGCCGCGGGACACGATACATGAACACTGAAGCTTTCTTT. This gives the protein CASRRGTRYMNTEAFF.

This clonotype has a handful of counts. This chain joins TRBV27 and TRBJ1-1; D gene uncertain. The CDR3 consists of 14 residues. Trimming took 4 bases from V and 4 from J, leaving 13 bases between them. CDR1 and CDR2 from the germline V gene are MNHEY and SMNVEV (reference sequence). The CDR3 spells CASSSHTLGTEAFF. In DNA, the CDR3 is TGTGCCAGCAGTTCACACACCTTGGGCACTGAAGCTTTCTTT.